These 16 T cell receptor beta chains were all obtained from the same sample, sequenced in a study of blood T cells in healthy people across ages. With a J-beta primer mix and a sample-barcoded 5' primer, a second PCR ran about 7 to 12 cycles. MiXCR, run by TCRdb on the 5' RACE reads, gives a single entry per CDR3 protein. The sample holds 800,000 or so distinct CDR3 sequences, 62% seen once. The specimen was blood. Receptors originate from a man aged 25 to 40 in good health.

The gene calls are TRBV3-1 and TRBJ2-5; D gene unclear. There are 14 residues in the CDR3. V was shortened by 3 bases and J by 1 base, with 9 bases between the two germline ends. Germline V gene data show CDR1 as LGHDT and CDR2 as YNNKEL (reference sequence). The CDR3 region is CASSHARPQETQYF. CDR3 nucleotide sequence: TGTGCCAGCAGCCACGCTAGGCCCCAAGAGACCCAGTACTTC.

This chain connects TRBV6-2 or TRBV6-3 to TRBJ2-1, with 8 bases aligning to TRBD2. CDR3 length: 17 residues. Germline assignment: CDR1 MNHEY and CDR2 SVGEGT. V dropped 0 bases and J dropped 3; count of bases not matched to a gene: 7. The CDR3 sequence is CASSYSNSGGHYNEQFF. The CDR3 DNA reads as TGTGCCAGCAGTTACTCGAACAGCGGGGGACACTACAATGAGCAGTTCTTC.

This clonotype was counted a few times. The V gene is TRBV10-3, the J gene TRBJ1-6, with D possibly matching TRBD1 (6 bases). The CDR3 consists of 16 residues. CDR1 is ENHRY, CDR2 SYGVKD, per germline. Trimming removed 6 bases at V and 10 bases at J, with 22 bases between. The CDR3 here is CAIRTTIQGMNSPLHF. For the CDR3, the DNA is TGTGCCATCAGAACAACCATACAGGGTATGAACTCACCCCTCCACTTT.

V gene TRBV4-3 combines with J gene TRBJ2-3, with D unresolved. In germline, CDR1 is LGHNA, CDR2 YSLEER. The CDR3 totals 14 residues. V gave up 1 base and J gave up 6 bases, with 11 bases separating them. This CDR3 is CASSQGTLADTQYF. Written as DNA, the CDR3 is TGCGCCAGCAGCCAAGGCACTCTCGCGGATACGCAGTATTTT.

This chain links TRBV7-2 with TRBJ1-1, with a weak D call TRBD1 (6 bases). Trimming removed 4 bases at V and 1 base at J, with 10 bases between. Germline V CDR1 and CDR2: SGHTA, FQGNSA. This CDR3 has 14 amino acids. The CDR3 reads CASSYGTPNTEAFF. The CDR3 DNA sequence: TGTGCCAGCAGCTACGGGACACCGAACACTGAAGCTTTCTTT.

The genes are TRBV6-1 and TRBJ2-5; a weak D match, TRBD1 (5 bases). V was clipped by 2 bases and J by 5 bases, with 12 bases between them. Germline CDR1 reads MNHNS; CDR2 reads SASEGT. The CDR3 runs 14 residues. CDR3 bases: TGTGCCAGCAGTGAAATTCCAGGGTGGGAGACCCAGTACTTC. Translating it yields CASSEIPGWETQYF.

The chain uses TRBV10-3 and TRBJ1-2; D is ambiguous. There are 11 residues in the CDR3. Germline CDR1 is ENHRY and CDR2 is SYGVKD. V gave up 3 bases and J gave up 10 bases, with 9 bases separating them. The CDR3 sequence is CAISDKMYYTF. The CDR3 DNA is TGTGCCATCAGTGACAAGATGTACTACACCTTC.

This clonotype was counted at least ten times. The V call is TRBV4-2, the J call TRBJ1-4; 7 bases map to TRBD1. This CDR3 is 16 amino acids long. The germline CDR1 and CDR2 sequences are LGHNA and YNFKEQ. V trimming: 0 bases; J trimming: 8 bases; junction bases outside the gene matches: 9. CDR3 sequence reads: CASSQDGQGGLEKLFF. The CDR3, as DNA: TGTGCCAGCAGCCAAGACGGCCAAGGGGGCCTGGAAAAACTGTTTTTT.

The genes are TRBV12-3 or TRBV12-4 and TRBJ2-1; unclear D gene. The CDR3 is 15 residues long. V gave up 6 bases and J gave up 0 bases, with 12 bases separating them. CDR3 sequence: CASRNDLNSYNEQFF. CDR3 DNA: TGTGCCAGCAGGAACGACTTGAACTCCTACAATGAGCAGTTCTTC.

The V and J genes are TRBV29-1 and TRBJ2-5; D not certain. In germline, CDR1 is SQVTM, CDR2 ANQGSEA. The CDR3 runs to 12 residues. Trimming took 8 bases from V and 4 from J, leaving 14 bases between them. This chain's CDR3 is CSYRYVGETQYF. The CDR3 DNA is TGCAGCTACCGTTACGTCGGAGAGACCCAGTACTTC.

The V and J genes are TRBV7-2 and TRBJ2-2, with 7 bases lining up with TRBD2. Germline V gene sequence: CDR1 SGHTA, CDR2 FQGNSA. CDR3 length: 15 residues. V was pared by 4 bases and J by 5 bases, with 7 bases of the junction left unmatched. CDR3 nucleotide sequence: TGTGCCAGCAGCTCCCTTGTCGGGGGGACCGGGGAGCTGTTTTTT. Its protein product is CASSSLVGGTGELFF.

This chain uses TRBV30 with TRBJ2-5, with 14 bases lining up with TRBD2. CDR3 length equals 15 residues. Trimming removed 4 bases from V and 5 bases from J; junction bases left unmatched: 6. Germline assignment: CDR1 GTSNPN and CDR2 SVGIG (reference sequence). CDR3 bases: TGTGCCTGGACCTTCGGGACTAGCGGGAGCGAGACCCAGTACTTC. This sequence encodes CAWTFGTSGSETQYF.

This rearrangement joins TRBV6-5 to TRBJ1-1; D uncertain. The CDR3 is 14 residues long. Per germline, CDR1 MNHEY and CDR2 SVGAGI. V was shortened by 5 bases and J by 4 bases, with 14 bases between the two germline ends. As DNA, the CDR3 is TGTGCCAGCAGTCGTGACATGTGGGCCACTGAAGCTTTCTTT. It translates to CASSRDMWATEAFF.

This clonotype was observed once. The J gene is TRBJ1-4, the V gene TRBV3-1; no firm D call. From germline, CDR1 is LGHDT and CDR2 YNNKEL (reference sequence). The CDR3 has 15 residues. V shed 0 bases and J shed 0 bases, with 5 bases lying between them. The CDR3 DNA reads TGTGCCAGCAGCCAAGACACAGCAACTAATGAAAAACTGTTTTTT. Amino acids: CASSQDTATNEKLFF.

A few counts support this clonotype. This chain uses TRBV9 with TRBJ2-1, with TRBD2 matching 8 bases. V shed 3 bases and J 9 bases; nucleotides not matched to a gene: 8. Germline V lookup: CDR1 SGDLS, CDR2 YYNGEE. The CDR3 loop spans 14 amino acids. As DNA, the CDR3 is TGTGCCAGCAGCGACGGGGGGGGCCAGGGTGAGCAGTTCTTC. This translates into CASSDGGGQGEQFF.

The chain has TRBV7-9 and TRBJ2-4, with 7 bases that match TRBD1. The DNA matches TRBJ2-5 better at its end, which makes the J call doubtful. Germline V lookup: CDR1 SEHNR, CDR2 FQNEAQ (reference sequence). The CDR3 spans 14 residues. CDR3 in amino acids: CASSGTVNQETQYF. The CDR3 DNA follows: TGTGCCAGCAGCGGGACAGTGAACCAAGAGACCCAGTACTTC.